A single sample is the source of the 10 T cell receptor beta chains below, sequenced in a study of shared clonotypes between healthy human individuals. TCRdb's table, derived via immunoSEQ multiplex PCR, lists solely in-frame clones and lacks some. The sample has 2 million to 2.5 million clones; 85% to 95% are singletons. The specimen sequenced was naive CD4+ T cells from PBMCs. Subset described: CD45RA+ positively selected. These receptors came from a man aged 18 to 30 in good health. Some clones in this sample may be carry-over from other donors' samples.

The chain joins TRBV28 to TRBJ1-5, with D possibly matching TRBD1 (5 bases). Trimming cost V 6 bases and J 3 bases, with 12 bases left between them. This CDR3 is 14 amino acids long. Germline CDR1 is MDHEN and CDR2 is SYDVKM. CDR3: CASSWGRDNQPQHF. CDR3 in DNA: TGTGCCAGCAGCTGGGGACGGGACAATCAGCCCCAGCATTTT. The full variable domain, completed using reference TRBV28 and TRBJ1-5, is DVKVTQSSRYLVKRTGEKVFLECVQDMDHENMFWYRQDPGLGLRLIYFSYDVKMKEKGDIPEGYSVSREKKERFSLILESASTNQTSMYLCASSWGRDNQPQHFGDGTRLSIL.

This clone was found once. J is TRBJ2-1 and V is TRBV7-9; perhaps TRBD2 as D (6 bases). V was shortened by 2 bases and J by 9 bases, with 11 bases between the two germline ends. CDR1 and CDR2 (germline): SEHNR, FQNEAQ (reference sequence). This CDR3 is 13 amino acids long. CDR3 sequence reads: CASSLMGDSEQFF. CDR3 nucleotide sequence: TGTGCCAGCAGCTTAATGGGGGACTCTGAGCAGTTCTTC.

CDR3 coding DNA: TGTGCCAGCAGCCGCGGACTAGCGGGAGGGAGTGAGCAGTTCTTC. The encoded protein is CASSRGLAGGSEQFF. The rearrangement links TRBV6-5 to TRBJ2-1; 15 bases align to TRBD2. V trimming: 6 bases; J trimming: 9 bases; junction bases outside the gene matches: 6. The V gene's germline CDR1 is MNHEY and CDR2 SVGAGI. The CDR3 is 15 residues long.

The chain links TRBV12-5 to TRBJ2-1; D is possibly TRBD1 (6 bases). Trimming cost V 3 bases and J 9 bases, with 9 bases left between them. Germline loops: CDR1 LGHNT, CDR2 FRNRAP. This CDR3 comprises 12 residues. CDR3 nucleotides: TGTGCTAGTGGTTTAGGGGGTAGTGAGCAGTTCTTC. Encoded protein: CASGLGGSEQFF.

The chain couples TRBV11-2 to TRBJ2-1, with TRBD2 identical over 14 bases. The CDR3 sequence is 17 residues long. Trimming removed 5 bases from V and 1 base from J; junction bases left unmatched: 4. Germline V gene sequence: CDR1 SGHAT, CDR2 FQNNGV. The CDR3 DNA sequence: TGTGCCAGCAGCCTACGGACTAGCGGGAGGTCCTACAATGAGCAGTTCTTC. This codes for CASSLRTSGRSYNEQFF.

The gene calls are TRBV7-3 and TRBJ2-7; D not certain. The CDR3 contains 14 residues. Germline V gene lookup returns CDR1 SGHTA and CDR2 FQGTGA. V was pared by 0 bases and J by 2 bases, with 8 bases between. CDR3 bases: TGTGCCAGCAGCTTAACGACGGGTGCCTACGAGCAGTACTTC. Amino acid sequence: CASSLTTGAYEQYF.

Note on this clone: This CDR3 is also generated by other DNA sequences in the sample. V gene TRBV5-1 combines with J gene TRBJ2-1, with 10 bases fitting TRBD2. V gave up 4 bases and J gave up 7 bases; unmatched junction bases: 5. The CDR3 sequence is 14 residues long. In germline, CDR1 is SGHRS, CDR2 YFSETQ. The CDR3 nucleotides are TGCGCCAGCAGCATAGCGGGAGGTTCAAATGAGCAGTTCTTC. Translating gives CASSIAGGSNEQFF.

V and J are TRBV2 and TRBJ2-3; D is perhaps TRBD1 (5 bases). Germline CDR1 is SNHLY and CDR2 is FYNNEI. The V gene lost 11 bases and the J gene lost 4 bases, with 16 bases spanning the gap. This CDR3 region has 13 residues. The CDR3, as DNA: TGTGCCGGAAGGGGCGGTATCGCAGATACGCAGTATTTT. Amino acid sequence: CAGRGGIADTQYF.

V and J are TRBV5-4 and TRBJ2-7, with D perhaps TRBD2 (6 bases). CDR3 size: 14 residues. CDR1 is SGHNT and CDR2 is YYREEE in the germline V gene (reference sequence). The V end lost 9 bases, the J end lost 0 bases, and 16 bases lay between the germline ends. CDR3 protein: CATRRGRSSYEQYF. The CDR3 DNA reads TGTGCCACACGGAGGGGCCGCTCCTCCTACGAGCAGTACTTC.

The chain is built from TRBV7-3 and TRBJ2-6; 9 bases are shared with TRBD1. CDR1 SGHTA and CDR2 FQGTGA come from the germline V gene. This CDR3 spans 18 amino acids. Unmatched junction bases numbered 8, after V lost 5 bases and J lost 0 bases. The CDR3 coding sequence is TGTGCCAGCAGCATTAGACAGGGGGTGAACTCTGGGGCCAACGTCCTGACTTTC. Translated, it gives CASSIRQGVNSGANVLTF.